The 32 T cell receptor beta chains listed next were all sequenced from one sample in a study of cytomegalovirus exposure and HLA in healthy donors. The PCR made use of 60 Vbeta and 13 Jbeta primers. The method was immunoSEQ multiplex PCR; TCRdb's version includes in-frame clones alone and lacks a portion of them. The sample contains some 160,000 clones, approximately 80% of which appear only once. Input material: PBMCs. Every receptor here comes from a man aged 55 to 70 in good health and CMV-seronegative.

The chain couples TRBV23-1 to TRBJ1-2; D unresolved. TRBV23-1 has ORF status, its function being uncertain. This CDR3 has 18 residues. Trimming pared 0 bases from V and 4 bases from J, leaving 21 bases between. The CDR3 is CASSQSTGCILRGYGYTF. For the CDR3, the DNA is TGCGCCAGCAGTCAATCGACCGGCTGCATACTCCGGGGCTATGGCTACACCTTC.

Points on this clone: The same CDR3 can be traced to other DNA sequences in this sample. The chain recombines TRBV7-6 with TRBJ1-4; 8 positions match TRBD1. The V and J ends lost 1 base and 8 bases, in that order; junction bases with no gene match: 3. The length of the CDR3 is 14 residues. CDR1 is SGHVS, CDR2 FNYEAQ, per germline. The CDR3 region is CASSLGTGNEKLFF. As DNA, the CDR3 is TGTGCCAGCAGCTTAGGGACAGGGAACGAAAAACTGTTTTTT.

The chain combines TRBV4-1 with TRBJ2-5; 10 nucleotides match TRBD1. V shed 0 bases, J shed 5 bases, and the junction held 6 bases outside the gene matches. The CDR3 spans 16 residues. Germline lookup yields CDR1 MGHRA and CDR2 YSYEKL. The chain's CDR3 is CASSQDTGQGWETQYF. In DNA, the CDR3 is TGCGCCAGCAGCCAAGATACGGGACAGGGGTGGGAGACCCAGTACTTC.

Notes on this clone: The junction does not match germline at one end; this may be a read error. The J gene is TRBJ1-5, the V gene TRBV27, with D perhaps TRBD1 (5 bases). CDR3 length: 15 amino acids. From germline, CDR1 is MNHEY and CDR2 SMNVEV (reference sequence). CDR3 DNA sequence: TGTGCCAGCAGCCGGGGGACGGGAAGCAATCAGCCCCAGAATTTT. Translation gives CASSRGTGSNQPQNF.

A note on this clone: An end of the junction does not agree with germline; a read error may underlie this. J is TRBJ1-6 and V is TRBV7-9; D is possibly TRBD1 (6 bases). The CDR3 covers 16 residues. Germline CDR1 SEHNR, CDR2 FQNEAQ (reference sequence). The CDR3 protein is CASSPVEGGSRSPLNF. CDR3 coding DNA: TGTGCCAGCAGCCCCGTAGAAGGGGGTTCAAGGTCACCCCTCAACTTT.

This clone was seen a handful of times. The chain joins TRBV19 to TRBJ1-6; TRBD1 agrees at 7 bases. The CDR3 length is 15 residues. Per germline, CDR1 LNHDA and CDR2 SQIVND (reference sequence). Losses at the gene ends were 6 bases for V and 2 bases for J; bases not matched to a gene: 4. This CDR3 is CASRSGTAYNSPLHF. CDR3 in DNA: TGTGCCAGTAGGTCCGGGACAGCCTATAATTCACCCCTCCACTTT.

This rearrangement joins TRBV6-4 to TRBJ1-1; the match to TRBD1 covers 7 bases. J lost 8 bases, V lost 2 bases, and 2 bases had no gene match. CDR3 size: 12 residues. Germline CDR1 MRHNA, CDR2 SNTAGT. CDR3 nucleotides: TGTGCCAGCAGTGACGGGACAGCCGAAGCTTTCTTT. Its protein is CASSDGTAEAFF.

This clone was observed a handful of times. This chain uses TRBV4-1 with TRBJ1-1; D is undetermined. The length of the CDR3 is 13 residues. With 0 bases removed from V and 3 bases from J, the gap between germline ends came to 5 bases. Germline values: CDR1 MGHRA, CDR2 YSYEKL. CDR3 in amino acids: CASSQEEDTEAFF. The CDR3 DNA sequence: TGCGCCAGCAGCCAAGAAGAGGACACTGAAGCTTTCTTT.

The count of this clone is one. The rearrangement links TRBV29-1 to TRBJ2-5; 13 positions match TRBD2. The J call is uncertain, as TRBJ2-7 better fits the DNA end. Per germline, CDR1 SQVTM and CDR2 ANQGSEA. This CDR3 spans 15 amino acids. CDR3 in amino acids: CSVRQGLAGRYEQYF. The CDR3 bases are TGCAGCGTACGGCAGGGACTAGCGGGACGCTACGAGCAGTACTTC.

V is TRBV30 and J is TRBJ2-7, with D unresolved. The CDR3 covers 13 residues. Trimming removed 0 bases at V and 3 bases at J, with 9 bases between. Germline CDR1 reads GTSNPN; CDR2 reads SVGIG (reference sequence). The CDR3 region has the DNA TGTGCCTGGAGTGTCCTACTCATCTACGAGCAGTACTTC. As protein: CAWSVLLIYEQYF.

This clone was detected a few times. The chain joins TRBV6-1 to TRBJ1-2; D may be TRBD1 (6 bases). Per germline, CDR1 MNHNS and CDR2 SASEGT. Trimming left V 2 bases short and J 4 bases short, with 11 bases between. The CDR3 spans 14 residues. The CDR3 protein is CASSETGRPYGYTF. The CDR3 nucleotides read TGTGCCAGCAGTGAAACAGGGCGCCCCTATGGCTACACCTTC.

The chain carries TRBV9 and TRBJ1-1; 8 bases are shared with TRBD1. In germline, CDR1 is SGDLS, CDR2 YYNGEE. The CDR3 loop spans 15 amino acids. Trimming took 0 bases from V and 0 from J; bases not matched to a gene: 1. The chain's CDR3 is CASSVGQGMNTEAFF. The CDR3 DNA reads as TGTGCCAGCAGCGTAGGACAGGGGATGAACACTGAAGCTTTCTTT. The full variable domain, in which reference TRBV9 and TRBJ1-1 provide the parts outside the CDR3, is DSGVTQTPKHLITATGQRVTLRCSPRSGDLSVYWYQQSLDQGLQFLIQYYNGEERAKGNILERFSAQQFPDLHSELNLSSLELGDSALYFCASSVGQGMNTEAFFGQGTRLTVV.

CDR3 residues: CASSVAGTGVFPGDQYF. In DNA, the CDR3 is TGTGCCAGCAGCGTCGCCGGGACAGGGGTTTTTCCAGGGGACCAGTACTTC. The chain has TRBV5-6 and TRBJ2-5; 10 bases agree with TRBD1. The CDR3 spans 17 residues. The V and J ends lost 4 bases and 10 bases, in that order; junction bases with no gene match: 19. Germline V CDR1 and CDR2: SGHDT, YYEEEE. Using reference TRBV5-6 and TRBJ2-5 for the parts outside the CDR3, the full variable domain is DAGVTQSPTHLIKTRGQQVTLRCSPKSGHDTVSWYQQALGQGPQFIFQYYEEEERQRGNFPDRFSGHQFPNYSSELNVNALLLGDSALYLCASSVAGTGVFPGDQYFGPGTRLLVL.

The gene calls are TRBV14 and TRBJ1-2; D may be TRBD1 (5 bases). This CDR3 comprises 13 residues. Trimming took off 1 base at V and 4 bases at J, with 7 bases between the two ends. In germline, CDR1 is SGHDN, CDR2 FVKESK. For the CDR3, the DNA is TGTGCCAGCAGCCAAGGCAGGGTCTATGGCTACACCTTC. Protein product: CASSQGRVYGYTF.

Details on this clone: The junction departs from the called germline gene at one end, perhaps through a read error. This chain uses TRBV30 with TRBJ2-7; the match to TRBD1 covers 8 bases. The length of the CDR3 is 13 residues. Germline V CDR1 and CDR2: GTSNPN, SVGIG (reference sequence). The CDR3 protein is CAWSLPPGQVPDF. CDR3 nucleotides: TGTGCCTGGAGTCTTCCCCCGGGACAGGTTCCGGACTTC.

This chain connects TRBV6-1 to TRBJ1-1, with no clear D. The CDR3 totals 14 residues. Trimming removed 2 bases from V and 4 bases from J, with 11 bases in between. Per the germline V gene, CDR1 is MNHNS and CDR2 is SASEGT. For the CDR3, the DNA is TGTGCCAGCAGTGAATTGGGGAGTGGCACTGAAGCTTTCTTT. The encoded protein is CASSELGSGTEAFF.

The V call is TRBV4-3, the J call TRBJ1-4; 7 bases fit TRBD1. Per germline, CDR1 LGHNA and CDR2 YSLEER. The CDR3 is 15 residues long. V lost 4 bases and J lost 4; bases outside the gene matches: 6. CDR3 sequence: CASSRRDSNNEKLFF. DNA of the CDR3: TGCGCCAGCAGCCGCAGGGACAGCAATAATGAAAAACTGTTTTTT.

V gene TRBV7-6 combines with J gene TRBJ2-5, with 10 bases that match TRBD1. The CDR3 contains 17 residues. The ends lost 5 bases at V and 1 base at J; junction bases unmatched: 10. Germline CDR1 SGHVS, CDR2 FNYEAQ. The CDR3 spells CASSPRAGQGVQETQYF. For the CDR3, the DNA is TGTGCCAGCAGCCCGCGGGCCGGACAGGGGGTCCAAGAGACCCAGTACTTC.

This clone was seen just once. This rearrangement joins TRBV13 to TRBJ1-3; 12 nucleotides line up with TRBD1. The CDR3 contains 17 residues. Per the germline V gene, CDR1 is PRHDT and CDR2 is FYEKMQ (reference sequence). The V and J ends lost 3 bases and 4 bases, in that order; junction bases with no gene match: 7. The CDR3 sequence: CASSLGTGGPPGNTIYF. The CDR3 DNA is TGTGCCAGCAGCTTGGGGACAGGGGGCCCACCGGGAAACACCATATATTTT. The full variable domain, completed using reference TRBV13 and TRBJ1-3, is AAGVIQSPRHLIKEKRETATLKCYPIPRHDTVYWYQQGPGQDPQFLISFYEKMQSDKGSIPDRFSAQQFSDYHSELNMSSLELGDSALYFCASSLGTGGPPGNTIYFGEGSWLTVV.

This chain joins TRBV28 and TRBJ1-2; tentative D call: TRBD1 (6 bases). Trimming removed 8 bases from V and 4 bases from J, with 11 bases in between. In germline, CDR1 is MDHEN, CDR2 SYDVKM. The CDR3 loop spans 12 amino acids. CDR3 region: CASEGDGYGYTF. CDR3 nucleotides: TGTGCCAGCGAGGGGGACGGCTATGGCTACACCTTC.

The rearrangement uses TRBV13 and TRBJ1-3; 8 bases match TRBD1. The J segment lost 4 bases and the V segment lost 6 bases, leaving 2 bases of the junction unmatched. The germline V gene has CDR1 PRHDT and CDR2 FYEKMQ (reference sequence). CDR3 length: 13 residues. CDR3 sequence reads: CASRDRAGNTIYF. The DNA for the CDR3 is TGTGCCAGCAGGGACAGGGCAGGAAACACCATATATTTT.

A word on this clone: Its ends do not fully match the called genes, so a read error is possible. The rearrangement links TRBV7-2 to TRBJ2-5; TRBD2 matches 8 bases. The CDR3 spans 11 residues. In germline, CDR1 is SGHTA, CDR2 FQGNSA. The chain's CDR3 is CASPPPGGRNF. The CDR3 DNA reads TGTGCCAGCCCCCCGCCGGGGGGGAGGAACTTC.

The chain carries TRBV18 and TRBJ1-3, with TRBD1 identical over 7 bases. CDR3 length: 14 amino acids. In germline, CDR1 is KGHSH, CDR2 LQKENI. Trimming removed 2 bases from V and 8 bases from J; junction bases left unmatched: 6. CDR3 sequence: CASSPETGKDTIYF. CDR3 coding DNA: TGTGCCAGCTCACCAGAGACAGGGAAGGACACCATATATTTT.

The CDR3 reads CASSLEQVPSDEQYF. CDR3 nucleotides: TGTGCCAGCAGCTTAGAACAGGTCCCAAGTGACGAGCAGTACTTC. The gene calls are TRBV7-2 and TRBJ2-7; possibly TRBD1 for D (5 bases). There are 15 residues in the CDR3. V gave up 1 base and J gave up 5 bases, with 15 bases separating them. The germline CDR1 and CDR2 sequences are SGHTA and FQGNSA.

The CDR3 is CASSLGPDQGSQPQHF. In DNA form, the CDR3 reads TGTGCCAGCAGCTTGGGGCCGGACCAAGGGAGTCAGCCCCAGCATTTT. V gene TRBV5-6 combines with J gene TRBJ1-5; D is ambiguous. Deletions cut 0 bases from V and 6 bases from J, with 16 bases between. This CDR3 has 16 amino acids. CDR1 is SGHDT, CDR2 YYEEEE, per germline. Complete variable domain (other parts from reference TRBV5-6 and TRBJ1-5): DAGVTQSPTHLIKTRGQQVTLRCSPKSGHDTVSWYQQALGQGPQFIFQYYEEEERQRGNFPDRFSGHQFPNYSSELNVNALLLGDSALYLCASSLGPDQGSQPQHFGDGTRLSIL.

A few counts support this clone. The chain combines TRBV28 with TRBJ1-4, with 7 bases aligning to TRBD1. J was trimmed by 7 bases and V by 4 bases; bases with no gene match: 9. CDR3 length: 15 residues. Germline V gives CDR1 MDHEN, CDR2 SYDVKM. CDR3 bases: TGTGCCAGCAGTTCCCATCAGGGGGTAGGTGAAAAACTGTTTTTT. Translation gives CASSSHQGVGEKLFF.

The V and J genes are TRBV7-6 and TRBJ2-5, with 7 bases identical to TRBD1. Germline CDR1 is SGHVS and CDR2 is FNYEAQ. The J segment lost 5 bases and the V segment lost 4 bases, leaving 7 bases of the junction unmatched. The CDR3 has 14 residues. The DNA for the CDR3 is TGTGCCAGCAGCTCGGGACAGTCCGGGGAGACCCAGTACTTC. It encodes CASSSGQSGETQYF.

The chain links TRBV13 to TRBJ1-1; 11 nucleotides align to TRBD1. Germline V gene data show CDR1 as PRHDT and CDR2 as FYEKMQ (reference sequence). CDR3 size: 16 residues. The V gene end was trimmed by 4 bases and the J gene end by 4 bases; junction bases not matched to a gene: 8. CDR3 coding DNA: TGTGCCAGCAGCTCTCTCACCGGGACAGGGGGCACTGAAGCTTTCTTT. It codes for CASSSLTGTGGTEAFF.

This chain joins TRBV2 and TRBJ1-5; 8 bases are a match to TRBD1. This CDR3 spans 15 amino acids. CDR1 and CDR2 from the germline V gene are SNHLY and FYNNEI. Trimming removed 4 bases from V and 0 bases from J; junction bases left unmatched: 2. For the CDR3, the DNA is TGTGCCAGCAGTGGGACAGGGATTAGCAATCAGCCCCAGCATTTT. Protein: CASSGTGISNQPQHF.

The chain links TRBV6-6 to TRBJ1-1; a weak D match, TRBD1 (5 bases). This CDR3 contains 13 residues. Germline V gives CDR1 MNHNY, CDR2 SVGAGI (reference sequence). V was clipped by 8 bases and J by 1 base, with 11 bases between them. The CDR3 spells CASREQGNTEAFF. CDR3 coding DNA: TGTGCCAGCCGAGAGCAGGGGAACACTGAAGCTTTCTTT.

This clone has just one count. The rearrangement uses TRBV7-8 and TRBJ1-3, with 11 bases identical to TRBD1. The CDR3 totals 16 residues. J lost 2 bases, V lost 5 bases, and 5 bases had no gene match. The V gene's germline CDR1 is SGHVS and CDR2 FQNEAQ. This CDR3 is CASSKRDRGTGNTIYF. The CDR3 DNA is TGTGCCAGCAGCAAACGGGACAGGGGGACTGGAAACACCATATATTTT.

The chain couples TRBV14 to TRBJ1-3; D is undetermined. This CDR3 is 12 amino acids long. Germline V gives CDR1 SGHDN, CDR2 FVKESK. V was shortened by 6 bases and J by 4 bases, with 7 bases between the two germline ends. CDR3: CASRRGGNTIYF. DNA of the CDR3: TGTGCCAGCAGACGAGGGGGAAACACCATATATTTT.